A selection of T cell receptor beta chains follows, all from one sample in a study of identical twins. TCRdb analysed the 5' RACE reads with MiXCR anew, one entry per CDR3 protein. The table has around 1.7 million distinct CDR3 sequences, about 32% seen once. Sequenced: cord blood. These receptors all stem from a newborn girl in good health. The CDR3 runs from the conserved cysteine through the conserved F or W. Fields, in order: V gene, J gene, D gene, clone size, CDR3 DNA, CDR3 protein. A D gene is named only where the DNA matches it firmly. Clone size, where shown, is once, few, many, or a class for clones that have expanded.

V gene: TRBV6-1
J gene: TRBJ1-1
D gene: -
clone size: many
CDR3 DNA: TGTGCCAGCAGTGAAGGACTGAACACTGAAGCTTTCTTT
CDR3 protein: CASSEGLNTEAFF

V gene: TRBV20-1
J gene: TRBJ2-5
D gene: -
clone size: -
CDR3 DNA: TGCAGTGCTAGTCCCCTAAAAGTGGAGACCCAGTACTTC
CDR3 protein: CSASPLKVETQYF

V gene: TRBV20-1
J gene: TRBJ2-7
D gene: TRBD2
clone size: -
CDR3 DNA: TGCAGTGCTAGTGGCCTAGCGGGTAGCTCCTACGAGCAGTACTTC
CDR3 protein: CSASGLAGSSYEQYF

V gene: TRBV2
J gene: TRBJ2-1
D gene: TRBD2
clone size: few
CDR3 DNA: TGTGCCAGCAGTGGGACTAGTTGGTACAATGAGCAGTTCTTC
CDR3 protein: CASSGTSWYNEQFF

V gene: TRBV4-1
J gene: TRBJ2-7
D gene: -
clone size: few
CDR3 DNA: TGCGCCAGCAGCCCGCCGGGTTCAGACCGAACCTACGAGCAGTACTTC
CDR3 protein: CASSPPGSDRTYEQYF

V gene: TRBV12-3/TRBV12-4
J gene: TRBJ2-6
D gene: -
clone size: -
CDR3 DNA: TGTGCCAGCAGTTTGGGTGGACAGATACACTCTGGGGCCAACGTCCTGACTTTC
CDR3 protein: CASSLGGQIHSGANVLTF

V gene: TRBV12-3/TRBV12-4
J gene: TRBJ2-4
D gene: -
clone size: -
CDR3 DNA: TGTGCCAGCAGTCCCCTTCGGTACGGGCAGTACTTC
CDR3 protein: CASSPLRYGQYF

V gene: TRBV27
J gene: TRBJ2-2
D gene: -
clone size: -
CDR3 DNA: TGTGCCAGCAGTTTTTCTCGCAACACCGGGGAGCTGTTTTTT
CDR3 protein: CASSFSRNTGELFF

V gene: TRBV5-1
J gene: TRBJ2-7
D gene: -
clone size: few
CDR3 DNA: TGCGCCAGCAGTGCGAGGGGCAGCGACGAGCAGTCCTTC
CDR3 protein: CASSARGSDEQSF

V gene: TRBV2
J gene: TRBJ1-2
D gene: -
clone size: few
CDR3 DNA: TGTGCCAGCAGTGAACTCGGACGGCAATCCTATGGCTACACCTTC
CDR3 protein: CASSELGRQSYGYTF

V gene: TRBV12-3/TRBV12-4
J gene: TRBJ2-7
D gene: -
clone size: few
CDR3 DNA: TGTGCCAGCAACCTAGCGTCCTACAATGAGCAGTACTTC
CDR3 protein: CASNLASYNEQYF

V gene: TRBV6-6
J gene: TRBJ2-7
D gene: TRBD2
clone size: -
CDR3 DNA: TGTGCCAGCAGTTACGGGACTAGCGGGCGAGGGAAAGGCGAGCAGTACTTC
CDR3 protein: CASSYGTSGRGKGEQYF

V gene: TRBV3-1
J gene: TRBJ2-2
D gene: -
clone size: -
CDR3 DNA: TGTGCCAGCAGCCAAGAAACCTACACCGGGGAGCTGTTTTTT
CDR3 protein: CASSQETYTGELFF

V gene: TRBV5-1
J gene: TRBJ2-3
D gene: -
clone size: -
CDR3 DNA: TGCGCCAGCAGCGTGGTGGCTCTAGCGAGGGGCACAGATACGCAGTATTTT
CDR3 protein: CASSVVALARGTDTQYF

V gene: TRBV30
J gene: TRBJ2-7
D gene: -
clone size: -
CDR3 DNA: TGTGCCTGGAGTGATACCTGCGAGCAGTACTTC
CDR3 protein: CAWSDTCEQYF

V gene: TRBV5-1
J gene: TRBJ2-4
D gene: -
clone size: few
CDR3 DNA: TGCGCCAGCACGGAGACTCCAGAAGCCAAAAACATTCAGTACTTC
CDR3 protein: CASTETPEAKNIQYF

V gene: TRBV3-1
J gene: TRBJ1-1
D gene: -
clone size: -
CDR3 DNA: TGTGCCAGCAGCCAAGGGGGCAGGGTCCTCCCTGAAGCTTTCTTT
CDR3 protein: CASSQGGRVLPEAFF

V gene: TRBV27
J gene: TRBJ2-1
D gene: -
clone size: -
CDR3 DNA: TGTGCCAGCAGTTTATCCCGCGGGGCAGCCCCTAGCTCCTACAATGAGCAGTTCTTC
CDR3 protein: CASSLSRGAAPSSYNEQFF

V gene: TRBV27
J gene: TRBJ2-7
D gene: TRBD1
clone size: -
CDR3 DNA: TGTGCCAGCAGTTCCCCCCCCGGGACAGGCCCTTCCTACGAGCAGTACTTC
CDR3 protein: CASSSPPGTGPSYEQYF

V gene: TRBV7-2
J gene: TRBJ1-2
D gene: -
clone size: -
CDR3 DNA: TGTGCCAGCAGCTTAGCGTCGGGCTACACCTTC
CDR3 protein: CASSLASGYTF

V gene: TRBV20-1
J gene: TRBJ1-2
D gene: -
clone size: -
CDR3 DNA: TGCAGTGCTAGAGATAGGGGCTTTAACTATGGCTACACCTTC
CDR3 protein: CSARDRGFNYGYTF

V gene: TRBV9
J gene: TRBJ2-3
D gene: TRBD2
clone size: few
CDR3 DNA: TGTGCCGGCAGCCTTGGACTAGCGGGGCTCACAGATACGCAGTATTTT
CDR3 protein: CAGSLGLAGLTDTQYF

V gene: TRBV28
J gene: TRBJ2-7
D gene: -
clone size: many
CDR3 DNA: TGTGCCAGCAGTTTAGCGGGACAGTACTACGAGCAGTACTTC
CDR3 protein: CASSLAGQYYEQYF

V gene: TRBV25-1
J gene: TRBJ2-7
D gene: -
clone size: -
CDR3 DNA: TGTGCCAGCAGTACGACGGCAACCTACGAGCAGTACTTC
CDR3 protein: CASSTTATYEQYF

V gene: TRBV29-1
J gene: TRBJ2-3
D gene: TRBD2
clone size: -
CDR3 DNA: TGCAGCGTTGCGGGTAGCGGGGGGGCCGCAGATACGCAGTATTTT
CDR3 protein: CSVAGSGGAADTQYF

V gene: TRBV6-5
J gene: TRBJ2-3
D gene: TRBD2
clone size: -
CDR3 DNA: TGTGCCAGCAGTTACTCGGTTCTAGCGGTCTACACAGATACGCAGTATTTT
CDR3 protein: CASSYSVLAVYTDTQYF

V gene: TRBV6-6
J gene: TRBJ1-2
D gene: TRBD1
clone size: few
CDR3 DNA: TGTGCCAGCAGCCGCGCCGGACAGGGCTCGGACTATGGCTACACCTTC
CDR3 protein: CASSRAGQGSDYGYTF

V gene: TRBV21-1
J gene: TRBJ2-3
D gene: -
clone size: -
CDR3 DNA: TGTGCCAGCAGCACCTGGGACACGGGCACAGATACGCAGTATTTT
CDR3 protein: CASSTWDTGTDTQYF

V gene: TRBV20-1
J gene: TRBJ1-5
D gene: TRBD1
clone size: once
CDR3 DNA: TGCGGTGCGGGACCGGGACAGGGGTATCAGCCCCAGCATTTT
CDR3 protein: CGAGPGQGYQPQHF

V gene: TRBV5-4
J gene: TRBJ1-2
D gene: -
clone size: few
CDR3 DNA: TGTGCCAGCAGCTTGAACCGGGGGATCTATGGCTACACCTTC
CDR3 protein: CASSLNRGIYGYTF

V gene: TRBV20-1
J gene: TRBJ1-2
D gene: -
clone size: few
CDR3 DNA: TGCAGTGCTACTCTCCCCGTATGGGACACCTTC
CDR3 protein: CSATLPVWDTF

V gene: TRBV5-1
J gene: TRBJ2-3
D gene: TRBD1
clone size: few
CDR3 DNA: TGCGCCAGCAGCTTTTTGAACAGGGGGGTTCGTAGCACAGATACGCAGTATTTT
CDR3 protein: CASSFLNRGVRSTDTQYF

V gene: TRBV20-1
J gene: TRBJ2-3
D gene: TRBD2
clone size: -
CDR3 DNA: TGCAGTGCTAGGGGGACTAGCAACGCAGATACGCAGGATTTT
CDR3 protein: CSARGTSNADTQDF

V gene: TRBV20-1
J gene: TRBJ1-5
D gene: -
clone size: -
CDR3 DNA: TGCAGTGCTAGAAAGGTGGAGGGTAATCAGCCCCAGCATTTT
CDR3 protein: CSARKVEGNQPQHF

V gene: TRBV7-2
J gene: TRBJ1-5
D gene: -
clone size: few
CDR3 DNA: TGTGCCAGCAGCTTAGATATGGGCAGCCAGCCCCAGCATTTT
CDR3 protein: CASSLDMGSQPQHF

V gene: TRBV12-3/TRBV12-4
J gene: TRBJ2-7
D gene: -
clone size: -
CDR3 DNA: TGTGCCAGCAGTTGGATAGGGGTGCAGGGGTCCTACAATGAGCAGTACTTC
CDR3 protein: CASSWIGVQGSYNEQYF

V gene: TRBV25-1
J gene: TRBJ2-7
D gene: TRBD2
clone size: -
CDR3 DNA: TGTGCCAGCAGTGATCGGACTAGCGGTTCCTACGAGCAGTACTTC
CDR3 protein: CASSDRTSGSYEQYF

V gene: TRBV27
J gene: TRBJ2-3
D gene: TRBD1
clone size: -
CDR3 DNA: TGTGCCAGCAGTTTATGGCCGGACAGGGGCACAGATACGCAGTATTTT
CDR3 protein: CASSLWPDRGTDTQYF

V gene: TRBV5-1
J gene: TRBJ2-3
D gene: TRBD1
clone size: few
CDR3 DNA: TGCGCCAGCAGCTTGTTTCAGGGGGCCAGAGATACGCAGTATTTT
CDR3 protein: CASSLFQGARDTQYF

V gene: TRBV7-9
J gene: TRBJ2-1
D gene: -
clone size: few
CDR3 DNA: TGTGCCAGCAGCTTAGCCCCGGCTAGCGAGAAATCCTACAATGAGCAGTTCTTC
CDR3 protein: CASSLAPASEKSYNEQFF

V gene: TRBV6-6
J gene: TRBJ2-3
D gene: TRBD1
clone size: many
CDR3 DNA: TGTGCCAGCAGTTCCGGGACAGGGGCAGATACGCAGTATTTT
CDR3 protein: CASSSGTGADTQYF